The entry below gives a single TCR beta chain sequence along with its context. This specimen belongs to a study of blood T cell repertoires in COVID-19. Study in general: Sites in the United States, Italy and Spain provided acute and convalescent COVID-19 samples. From T cells, B-cell-depleted T cells, or PBMCs came the material, which was cDNA or gDNA.

Germline loops: CDR1 MNHEY, CDR2 SMNVEV (reference sequence). This CDR3 is 12 amino acids long. V was cut by 0 bases and J by 5 bases, with 4 bases left in between. As handled by the study authors: Reference gene primer amplification gave estimated nucleated cell counts. Generated by immunoSEQ multiplex PCR, the TCRdb table keeps only in-frame clones and is missing some. For V, J and clone size, that table is used; D and trimming come from the DNA. The sample has a few hundred thousand clones, 70% to 90% seen once. The source of this sequence is a woman aged 18-29 years who had recovered from COVID-19. J is TRBJ1-1 and V is TRBV27; D not resolved. Sequences were obtained from peripheral blood. The CDR3 bases are TGTGCCAGCAGTTTATCCGGGACTGAAGCTTTCTTT. It yields the protein CASSLSGTEAFF.